These 12 T cell receptor beta chains came from one sample sequenced in a study of blood T cell repertoires in COVID-19. Profiling relied on immunoSEQ multiplex PCR, and the TCRdb table lists in-frame clones only, not all of them. The table has about 68,000 clones, 84% seen once; the top ten hold 8.8%. The material sequenced was peripheral blood. The receptors derive from a man aged 50-59 years with active COVID-19.

This chain joins TRBV6-5 and TRBJ2-2, with D uncertain. Germline V gene lookup returns CDR1 MNHEY and CDR2 SVGAGI. This CDR3 is 15 amino acids long. V was clipped by 5 bases and J by 2 bases, with 12 bases between them. CDR3 bases: TGTGCCAGCAGTCCGTCTGAGGCTAACACCGGGGAGCTGTTTTTT. Its translation is CASSPSEANTGELFF.

The chain links TRBV9 to TRBJ1-6; D perhaps matches TRBD1 (6 bases). The CDR3 spans 16 residues. CDR1 and CDR2 (germline): SGDLS, YYNGEE. Trimming removed 2 bases at V and 7 bases at J, with 16 bases between. CDR3 loop: CASSVTPGQKNSPLHF. The DNA of the CDR3 is TGTGCCAGCAGCGTCACCCCAGGACAGAAAAATTCACCCCTCCACTTT.

The chain couples TRBV7-2 to TRBJ2-7; 9 bases are a match to TRBD2. The CDR3 sequence is 14 residues long. Germline-derived CDR1 and CDR2 are SGHTA and FQGNSA. J gave up 6 bases and V 5 bases, and 8 bases lay outside the gene matches. The DNA of the CDR3 is TGTGCCAGCAGCCCCCTAGCGGGGTATAGCGAGCAGTACTTC. The encoded protein is CASSPLAGYSEQYF.

This clone was detected only a few times. The chain combines TRBV5-1 with TRBJ1-2; D gene uncertain. Trimming shortened V by 5 bases and J by 2 bases, and 10 bases separated the two germline ends. CDR1 is SGHRS, CDR2 YFSETQ, per germline. This CDR3 is 13 amino acids long. The CDR3: CASSETTNYGYTF. The CDR3 DNA reads TGCGCCAGCAGTGAGACAACAAACTATGGCTACACCTTC.

The chain links TRBV4-1 to TRBJ1-3, with TRBD1 matching 8 bases. CDR1 and CDR2 (germline): MGHRA, YSYEKL. V was clipped by 8 bases and J by 0 bases; unmatched bases: 12. CDR3 length equals 17 residues. The CDR3 sequence is CASSRQGLALSGNTIYF. In DNA, the CDR3 is TGCGCCAGCTCTAGACAGGGGTTGGCACTCTCTGGAAACACCATATATTTT.

The chain couples TRBV20-1 to TRBJ2-2; D might be TRBD2 (5 bases). CDR1 DFQATT and CDR2 SNEGSKA come from the germline V gene (reference sequence). Trimming pared 3 bases from V and 11 bases from J, leaving 10 bases between. The length of the CDR3 is 11 residues. The CDR3, as DNA: TGCAGTGCTAGGAGGGTGGGTGAGCTGTTTTTT. Amino acid sequence: CSARRVGELFF.

J is TRBJ1-1 and V is TRBV5-1; no clear D gene. Germline loops: CDR1 SGHRS, CDR2 YFSETQ. With 5 bases removed from V and 4 bases from J, the gap between germline ends came to 15 bases. The CDR3 is 14 amino acids. The CDR3 reads CASSFGGAGTEAFF. In DNA, the CDR3 is TGCGCCAGCAGTTTCGGAGGTGCCGGCACTGAAGCTTTCTTT.

The chain uses TRBV4-2 and TRBJ2-7; no reliable D call. The germline gives CDR1 LGHNA, CDR2 YNFKEQ. V lost 1 base and J 6 bases, leaving 10 bases between the germline ends. The CDR3 totals 13 residues. The CDR3 DNA is TGTGCCAGCAGCCAAGCCGTAACGGTCGAGCAGTACTTC. As protein: CASSQAVTVEQYF.

The genes are TRBV4-2 and TRBJ1-4; 7 bases fit TRBD1. The CDR3 is made up of 17 amino acids. J was trimmed by 2 bases and V by 1 base; bases with no gene match: 7. Germline CDR1 is LGHNA and CDR2 is YNFKEQ. CDR3 nucleotides: TGTGCCAGCAGCCAAGCCGGGACAGTAGATACTAATGAAAAACTGTTTTTT. Protein: CASSQAGTVDTNEKLFF.

CDR3 residues: CASSTGLAGTQYF. CDR3 sequence (DNA): TGCGCCAGCAGCACCGGACTAGCTGGTACGCAGTATTTT. This chain connects TRBV5-1 to TRBJ2-3, with TRBD2 identical over 8 bases. The CDR3 spans 13 residues. Germline values: CDR1 SGHRS, CDR2 YFSETQ. V gave up 4 bases and J gave up 8 bases; unmatched junction bases: 6.

This chain connects TRBV1 to TRBJ2-3; TRBD1, the D gene given by the table, was not confirmed from the DNA. TRBV1 is termed a pseudogene. This CDR3 comprises 18 residues. CDR3 coding DNA: TGCACCAGCAGCCGATCACTCCGGGACAGGGGCCCCACAGATACGCAGTATTTT. It codes for CTSSRSLRDRGPTDTQYF.

The table lists this clone with a count of one. This chain links TRBV19 with TRBJ2-7; TRBD2 agrees at 7 bases. CDR3 length: 16 amino acids. Germline CDR1 LNHDA, CDR2 SQIVND (reference sequence). Unmatched junction bases numbered 11, after V lost 5 bases and J lost 1 base. DNA for the CDR3: TGTGCCAGTAGTTTTTTCGGGGGGAGGAGGTCCTACGAGCAGTACTTC. Encoded protein: CASSFFGGRRSYEQYF.